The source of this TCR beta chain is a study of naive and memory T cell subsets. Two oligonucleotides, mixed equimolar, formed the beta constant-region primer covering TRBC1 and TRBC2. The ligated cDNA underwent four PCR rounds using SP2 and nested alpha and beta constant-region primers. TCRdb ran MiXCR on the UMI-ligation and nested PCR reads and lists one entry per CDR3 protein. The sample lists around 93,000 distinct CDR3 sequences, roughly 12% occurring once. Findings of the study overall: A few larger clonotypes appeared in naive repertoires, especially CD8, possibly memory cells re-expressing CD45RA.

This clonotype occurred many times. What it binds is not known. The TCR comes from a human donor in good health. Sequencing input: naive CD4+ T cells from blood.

Here the CDR3 DNA reads TGTGCCAGCTGCCCAGCGGGGCTCCCAACAGATACGCAGTATTTT. It is translated as CASCPAGLPTDTQYF. The chain joins TRBV12-3 or TRBV12-4 to TRBJ2-3; TRBD2 matches 7 bases. The V gene end was trimmed by 8 bases and the J gene end by 3 bases; junction bases not matched to a gene: 11. CDR3 length equals 15 residues.